This T cell receptor beta chain was profiled in a study of blood T cells in healthy people across ages (dated by TCRdb to about 2015). Regarding the study in general: In model experiments, template switching captured about one uniquely barcoded TCR beta cDNA molecule for every two T cells. The study measured age-related changes in TCR beta repertoire diversity using deep sequencing normalized with unique cDNA molecular identifiers. Four age groups were formed from the donors: young (average approximately 15 years), middle-aged (around 40), aged (about 62) and long-lived (approximately 78). To avoid experimental bias, donors of different ages were randomly spread across the sequencing lanes. For two donors (one aged 18 to 29 and one aged 80 or older), the study analyzed two additional independent replicas of 1 million unique cDNA reads from the same blood draw. Paper-wide results and their limitations: Observed TCR beta diversity correlated strongly with the percentage of naive T cells measured by flow cytometry. Compared with the aged group, more naive CD4+ T cells, fewer expanded clones and increased TCR diversity were shown by the long-lived group, suggesting age selection. Because profiling used bulk unsorted PBMCs, naive and antigen-experienced compartments could not be compared conclusively. Observed TCR beta diversity per million T cells fell roughly linearly with age, and a significant reduction was already apparent by age roughly 41. Estimates of total diversity from one million sequenced T cells were regarded as lower bounds and underestimates. Because the CMV infection status of the donors was unknown, age-related changes in expanded clonotypes may potentially have been confounded.

Taken from cysteine to phenylalanine, the CDR3 has 16 residues. Only the CDR3 portion is preserved as DNA: 48 bases, with reading frame beginning at the first base. Clipping removes 1 base from V and 2 bases from J, with 7 as the unmatched junction base count. CDR1 is given as SQVTM and CDR2 as ANQGSEA, both from the germline V gene. The approximately 41 donors, aged about 6 to 95 years, were systemically healthy Caucasian individuals from Russia. Each donor gave 8 to 10 milliliters of peripheral blood, collected into EDTA-treated Vacutainer tubes. Ficoll-Paque density-gradient centrifugation was used to isolate PBMCs, with at least 7 million obtained per sample. Trizol reagent was used to extract total RNA from the PBMCs, yielding at least 5 micrograms per sample. For every donor, an aliquot of PBMCs went through flow cytometry to measure the percentages of naive CD45RAhigh/CD27high T cells. This clonotype showed up just a few times. The target of this receptor is not known. No much larger clone is present one base from it, and per-base qualities are unavailable.

The library was prepared using 5' RACE. The sequencer listed for this sample is Illumina HiSeq 2500. A second PCR of 7 to 11 cycles was performed with a sample-barcoded 5' primer and a J-beta primer mix. A template-switch 5' adaptor carrying 12 random nucleotides introduced a unique molecular identifier onto each TCR beta cDNA molecule. At least 2.5 million CDR3-containing paired-end reads were obtained from each sample. First-strand cDNA synthesis was performed from all RNA using the Mint cDNA synthesis kit, with priming by a TRBC-specific oligonucleotide. Following uracil-DNA glycosylase treatment, a first 18-cycle PCR with universal primers M1SS and BC2_uni_R was performed on all cDNA. The authors' analysis ran thus. For normalization, 1 million high-quality reads were randomly selected from each sample, with every read carrying a distinct molecular identifier. Instead of being binned into consensus sequences, reads that shared molecular identifiers were thrown out. MiTCR, with a Q25 quality threshold and the strictest error-elimination algorithm, was used for CDR3 identification, clonotype clustering and error correction. A nonparametric unseen species model with Euler transformation was used to estimate lower-bound total TCR beta diversity. The public reads were reprocessed in TCRdb via fastp at Q25 and MiXCR, keeping in-frame beta chains. CDR3 protein sequences are deduplicated, and each keeps its most common genes and DNA. It is TCRdb's table, rather than the study itself, that gives the V and J calls and clone size. Across this sample there are approximately 800,000 distinct CDR3 sequences, with about 55% seen only once. Together, the top ten hold around 41% of the sample.

Source material: blood. This sequence uses TRBV29-1 and TRBJ2-3, with 9 bases matching TRBD2. The TCR comes from a man older than 75 in good health. The nucleotides read TGCAGCGTTGAAGGTTTGACTAGCGGAACCACAGATACGCAGTATTTT. Translated, this gives CSVEGLTSGTTDTQYF.